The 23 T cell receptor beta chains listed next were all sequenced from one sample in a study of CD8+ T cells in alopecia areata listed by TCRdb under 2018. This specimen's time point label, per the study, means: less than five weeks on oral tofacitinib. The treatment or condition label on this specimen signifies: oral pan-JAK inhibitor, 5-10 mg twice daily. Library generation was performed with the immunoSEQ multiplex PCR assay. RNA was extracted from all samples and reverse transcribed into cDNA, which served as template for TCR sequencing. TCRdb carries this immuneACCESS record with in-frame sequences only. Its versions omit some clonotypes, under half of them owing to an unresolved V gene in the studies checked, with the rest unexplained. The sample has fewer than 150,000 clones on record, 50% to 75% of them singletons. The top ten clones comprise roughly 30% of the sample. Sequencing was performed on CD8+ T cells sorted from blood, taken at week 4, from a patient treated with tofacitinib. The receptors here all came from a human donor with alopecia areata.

The CDR3, as DNA: TGTGCCAGCAGTGACTCATACACCGGGGAGCTGTTTTTT. Its protein product is CASSDSYTGELFF. V gene TRBV6-4 combines with J gene TRBJ2-2; D is uncertain. This CDR3 is 13 amino acids long. Trimming left V 0 bases short and J 3 bases short, with 2 bases between. CDR1 and CDR2 (germline): MRHNA, SNTAGT.

The CDR3 spells CAWSWLAGNNEQFF. The CDR3 coding sequence is TGTGCCTGGAGTTGGTTAGCGGGAAACAATGAGCAGTTCTTC. The rearrangement joins TRBV30 to TRBJ2-1, with 8 nucleotides matching TRBD2. Germline V CDR1 and CDR2: GTSNPN, SVGIG (reference sequence). The ends lost 2 bases at V and 5 bases at J; junction bases unmatched: 5. There are 14 residues in the CDR3.

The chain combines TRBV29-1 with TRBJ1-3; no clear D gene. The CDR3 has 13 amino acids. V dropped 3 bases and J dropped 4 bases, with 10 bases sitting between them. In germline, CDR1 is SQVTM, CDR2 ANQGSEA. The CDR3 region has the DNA TGCAGCGTTGATGTCGGGTTAGGAAACACCATATATTTT. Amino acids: CSVDVGLGNTIYF.

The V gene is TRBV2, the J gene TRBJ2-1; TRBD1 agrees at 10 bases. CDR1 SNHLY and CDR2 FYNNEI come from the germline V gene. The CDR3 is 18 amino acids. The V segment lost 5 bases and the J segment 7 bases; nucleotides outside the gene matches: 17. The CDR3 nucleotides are TGTGCCAGCAGTCGACTCGACCCTAGACAGGGGGCGTGGAATGAGCAGTTCTTC. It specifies CASSRLDPRQGAWNEQFF.

CDR3: CSVEPEALNTEAFF. CDR3 nucleotide sequence: TGCAGCGTTGAACCGGAGGCTCTGAACACTGAAGCTTTCTTT. The rearrangement links TRBV29-1 to TRBJ1-1, with D hard to call. Germline V gives CDR1 SQVTM, CDR2 ANQGSEA. This CDR3 comprises 14 residues. V dropped 2 bases and J dropped 0 bases, with 10 bases sitting between them.

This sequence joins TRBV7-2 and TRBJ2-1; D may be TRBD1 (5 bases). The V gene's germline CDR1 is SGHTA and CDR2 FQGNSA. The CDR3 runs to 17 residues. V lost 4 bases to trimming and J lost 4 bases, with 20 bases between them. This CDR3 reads CASSSPPDRARYNEQFF. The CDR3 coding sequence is TGTGCCAGCAGCTCCCCACCCGACAGAGCGCGGTACAATGAGCAGTTCTTC. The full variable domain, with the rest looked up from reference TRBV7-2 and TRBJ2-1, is GAGVSQSPSNKVTEKGKDVELRCDPISGHTALYWYRQSLGQGLEFLIYFQGNSAPDKSGLPSDRFSAERTGGSVSTLTIQRTQQEDSAVYLCASSSPPDRARYNEQFFGPGTRLTVL.

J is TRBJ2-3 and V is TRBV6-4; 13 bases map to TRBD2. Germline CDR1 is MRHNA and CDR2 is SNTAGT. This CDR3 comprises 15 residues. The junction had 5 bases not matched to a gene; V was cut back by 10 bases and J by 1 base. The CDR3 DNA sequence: TGTGCCAACCAAGGGACTAGCGGGGGCACAGATACGCAGTATTTT. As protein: CANQGTSGGTDTQYF.

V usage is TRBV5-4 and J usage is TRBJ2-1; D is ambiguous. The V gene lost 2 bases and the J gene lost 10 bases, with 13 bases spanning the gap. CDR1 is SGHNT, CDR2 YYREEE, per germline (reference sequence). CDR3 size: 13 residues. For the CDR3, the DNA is TGTGCCAGCAGCTTCCGGGCCCACGGAGAGCAGTTCTTC. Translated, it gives CASSFRAHGEQFF.

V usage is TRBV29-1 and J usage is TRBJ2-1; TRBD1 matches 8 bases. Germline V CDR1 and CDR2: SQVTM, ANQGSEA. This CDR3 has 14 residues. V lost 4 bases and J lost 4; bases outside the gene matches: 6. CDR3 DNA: TGCAGCGTTGTCGGGACAGGTCGTTACAATGAGCAGTTCTTC. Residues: CSVVGTGRYNEQFF.

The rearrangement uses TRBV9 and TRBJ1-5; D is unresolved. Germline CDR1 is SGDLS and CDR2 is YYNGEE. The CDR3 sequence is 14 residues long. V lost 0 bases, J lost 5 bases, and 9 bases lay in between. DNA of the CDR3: TGTGCCAGCAGCGTAGCTCTTACGGATCAGCCCCAGCATTTT. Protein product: CASSVALTDQPQHF.

The CDR3 DNA reads as TGCAGCGTTGTCGGCGAGACCGGGGAGCTGTTTTTT. Translation: CSVVGETGELFF. The chain joins TRBV29-1 to TRBJ2-2; D is uncertain. V lost 4 bases and J lost 5, with 8 bases in between. This CDR3 has 12 residues. CDR1 is SQVTM, CDR2 ANQGSEA, per germline.

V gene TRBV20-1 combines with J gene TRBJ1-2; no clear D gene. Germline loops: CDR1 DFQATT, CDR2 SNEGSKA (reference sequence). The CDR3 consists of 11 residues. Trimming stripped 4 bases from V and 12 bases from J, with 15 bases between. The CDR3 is CSATTKAGNTF. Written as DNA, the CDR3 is TGCAGTGCTACTACAAAGGCGGGAAACACCTTC.

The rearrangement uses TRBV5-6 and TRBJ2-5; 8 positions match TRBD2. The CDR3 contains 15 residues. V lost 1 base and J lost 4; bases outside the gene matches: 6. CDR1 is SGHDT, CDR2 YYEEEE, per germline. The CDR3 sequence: CASSLPTGGAETQYF. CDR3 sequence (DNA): TGTGCCAGCAGCTTGCCCACCGGGGGGGCAGAGACCCAGTACTTC.

In nucleotides, the CDR3 is TGTGCCTTCCGACTAGTTGGGGGGGAGCAGTACTTC. Translation: CAFRLVGGEQYF. The genes are TRBV30 and TRBJ2-7, with a weak D call TRBD2 (6 bases). This CDR3 spans 12 amino acids. Per germline, CDR1 GTSNPN and CDR2 SVGIG (reference sequence). V lost 7 bases and J lost 7, with 17 bases in between.

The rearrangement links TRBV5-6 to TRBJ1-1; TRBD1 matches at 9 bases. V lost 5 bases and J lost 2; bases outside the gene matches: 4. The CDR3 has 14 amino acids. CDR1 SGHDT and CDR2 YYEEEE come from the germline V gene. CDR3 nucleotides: TGTGCCAGCAGATGGACAGGGGAAAACACTGAAGCTTTCTTT. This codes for CASRWTGENTEAFF.

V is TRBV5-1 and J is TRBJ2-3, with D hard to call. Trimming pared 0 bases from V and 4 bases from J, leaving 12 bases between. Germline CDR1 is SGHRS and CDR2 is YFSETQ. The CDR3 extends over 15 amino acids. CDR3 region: CASSLGARGADTQYF. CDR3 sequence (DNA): TGCGCCAGCAGCTTGGGGGCACGCGGCGCAGATACGCAGTATTTT.

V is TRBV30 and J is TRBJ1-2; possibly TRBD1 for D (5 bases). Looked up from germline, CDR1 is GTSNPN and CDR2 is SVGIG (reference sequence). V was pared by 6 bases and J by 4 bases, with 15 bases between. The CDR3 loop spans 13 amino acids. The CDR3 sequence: CACQGGAGYGYTF. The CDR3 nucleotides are TGTGCCTGCCAGGGAGGCGCTGGCTATGGCTACACCTTC.

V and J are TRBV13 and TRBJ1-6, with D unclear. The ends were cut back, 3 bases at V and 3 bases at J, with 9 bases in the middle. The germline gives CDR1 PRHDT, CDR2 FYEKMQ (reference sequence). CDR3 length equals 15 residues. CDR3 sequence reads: CASSLAELYNSPLHF. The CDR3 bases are TGTGCCAGCAGCTTGGCAGAGCTCTATAATTCACCCCTCCACTTT.

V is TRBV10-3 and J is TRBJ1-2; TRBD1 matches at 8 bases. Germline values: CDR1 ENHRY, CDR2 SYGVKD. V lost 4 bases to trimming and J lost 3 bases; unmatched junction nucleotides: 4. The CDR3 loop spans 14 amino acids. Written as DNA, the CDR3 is TGTGCCATCAGTGCGGAGGGACAGGACTATGGCTACACCTTC. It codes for CAISAEGQDYGYTF.

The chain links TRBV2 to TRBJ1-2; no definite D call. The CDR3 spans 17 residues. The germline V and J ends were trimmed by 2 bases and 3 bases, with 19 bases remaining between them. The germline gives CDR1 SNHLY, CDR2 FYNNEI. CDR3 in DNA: TGTGCCAGCAGTGAACAAAAGGCTAGGGAGGTGGACTATGGCTACACCTTC. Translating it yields CASSEQKAREVDYGYTF.

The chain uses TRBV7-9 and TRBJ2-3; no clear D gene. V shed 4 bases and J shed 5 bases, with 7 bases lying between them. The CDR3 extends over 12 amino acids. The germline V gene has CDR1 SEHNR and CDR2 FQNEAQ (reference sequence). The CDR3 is CASSWVEDTQYF. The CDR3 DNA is TGTGCCAGCAGCTGGGTCGAAGATACGCAGTATTTT.

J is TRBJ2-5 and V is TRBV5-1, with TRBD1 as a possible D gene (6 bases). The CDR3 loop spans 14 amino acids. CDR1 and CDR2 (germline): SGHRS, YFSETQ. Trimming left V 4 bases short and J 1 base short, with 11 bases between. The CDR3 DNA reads TGCGCCAGCAGCGGATGGACAGTCCAAGAGACCCAGTACTTC. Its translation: CASSGWTVQETQYF.

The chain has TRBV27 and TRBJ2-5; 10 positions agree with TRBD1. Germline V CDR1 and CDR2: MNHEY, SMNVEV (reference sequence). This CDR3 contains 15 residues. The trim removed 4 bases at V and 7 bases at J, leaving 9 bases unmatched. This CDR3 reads CASSWDRGPMGTQYF. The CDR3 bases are TGTGCCAGCAGTTGGGACAGGGGCCCAATGGGGACCCAGTACTTC.